A single sample is the source of the 17 T cell receptor beta chains below, sequenced in a study of blood T cells in healthy people across ages. Combining a sample-barcoded 5' primer with a J-beta primer mix, a second PCR ran for roughly 6 to 11 cycles. TCRdb used MiXCR to reprocess the 5' RACE reads, holding one entry per CDR3 protein. The data hold about 1.1 million distinct CDR3 sequences, with about two fifths observed a single time. Sequencing was carried out using blood. These receptors were obtained from a man between 18 and 29 years old in good health.

With respect to this clonotype: One end of the junction fails to match germline, which may point to a read error. The genes are TRBV20-1 and TRBJ2-7; possibly TRBD1 for D (6 bases). This CDR3 has 12 amino acids. In germline, CDR1 is DFQATT, CDR2 SNEGSKA (reference sequence). CDR3 bases: TGCAGCGCTACAGGGTCCACCTACGAGCAGTACTTC. Translating it yields CSATGSTYEQYF.

This clonotype showed up just a few times. J is TRBJ1-5 and V is TRBV12-3 or TRBV12-4; D ambiguous. V dropped 2 bases and J dropped 3 bases, with 8 bases sitting between them. This CDR3 is built from 14 residues. The CDR3: CASSLRRANQPQHF. The CDR3 region has the DNA TGTGCCAGCAGTTTAAGGAGGGCCAATCAGCCCCAGCATTTT.

The chain couples TRBV15 to TRBJ2-1; D gene unclear. With 1 base removed from V and 8 bases from J, the gap between germline ends came to 15 bases. Germline loops: CDR1 LNHNV, CDR2 YYDKDF (reference sequence). The CDR3 extends over 15 amino acids. CDR3 in DNA: TGTGCCACCAGCAGAGTTAGTCAGCTGTGGGATGAGCAGTTCTTC. Amino acids: CATSRVSQLWDEQFF.

Of note for this clonotype: Just one base apart from a much larger clone, this may be a read error. This rearrangement joins TRBV6-2 or TRBV6-3 to TRBJ2-1; 9 positions agree with TRBD2. This CDR3 region has 17 residues. CDR1 is MNHEY and CDR2 is SVGEGT in the germline V gene. CDR3 nucleotide sequence: TGTACCAGCAGTTACTCCCCGGCGGGGGGGGTATACAATGAGCAGTTCTTC. Its translation is CTSSYSPAGGVYNEQFF.

V usage is TRBV6-4 and J usage is TRBJ1-1, with D perhaps matching TRBD1 (5 bases). The CDR3 contains 15 residues. V was shortened by 4 bases and J by 8 bases, with 20 bases between the two germline ends. Germline CDR1 MRHNA, CDR2 SNTAGT. CDR3 DNA sequence: TGTGCCAGCAGTGCCTCTCCGGGACGGCAGTTGGAAGCTTTCTTT. Amino acids: CASSASPGRQLEAFF.

The chain has TRBV20-1 and TRBJ2-3, with 13 nucleotides matching TRBD2. The ends lost 1 base at V and 1 base at J; junction bases unmatched: 8. The CDR3 has 18 amino acids. Germline V gives CDR1 DFQATT, CDR2 SNEGSKA (reference sequence). CDR3 sequence reads: CSARVLKGTSGGTDTQYF. In DNA, the CDR3 is TGCAGTGCTAGAGTATTGAAAGGGACTAGCGGGGGCACAGATACGCAGTATTTT.

There are a few counts of this clonotype. The rearrangement joins TRBV7-2 to TRBJ2-5; 7 nucleotides line up with TRBD1. V gave up 3 bases and J gave up 11 bases; unmatched junction bases: 15. Looked up from germline, CDR1 is SGHTA and CDR2 is FQGNSA. The CDR3 covers 15 residues. CDR3 nucleotide sequence: TGTGCCAGCAGCTTCTACCGGGACAGAGACAATGAGCAGTACTTC. Protein product: CASSFYRDRDNEQYF.

The V gene is TRBV20-1, the J gene TRBJ2-3, with D unclear. This CDR3 comprises 14 residues. Trimming removed 6 bases from V and 5 bases from J, with 18 bases in between. Germline V gene lookup returns CDR1 DFQATT and CDR2 SNEGSKA (reference sequence). The CDR3, as DNA: TGCAGTGCCATAAACTTTCAAGAACTAGATACGCAGTATTTT. It is translated as CSAINFQELDTQYF.

Comments on this clonotype: The germline gene is not matched at one end of the junction; a read error may be the cause. V gene TRBV12-3 or TRBV12-4 combines with J gene TRBJ2-5, with 7 bases matching TRBD1. The CDR3 covers 14 residues. Written as DNA, the CDR3 is TGTGCCAGCAGCCGTGGGACAGTCCAAGAGACCCGGTACTTC. Its protein is CASSRGTVQETRYF.

This chain links TRBV6-2 or TRBV6-3 with TRBJ2-3; a possible D gene is TRBD2 (6 bases). The V end lost 6 bases, the J end lost 0 bases, and 13 bases lay between the germline ends. This CDR3 has 15 amino acids. CDR1 is MNHEY and CDR2 is SVGEGT in the germline V gene. CDR3 in DNA: TGTGCCAGCAGCCGCCCGGCGGGGAGCACAGATACGCAGTATTTT. As protein: CASSRPAGSTDTQYF.

J is TRBJ2-2 and V is TRBV4-3, with D possibly matching TRBD1 (5 bases). This CDR3 is built from 14 residues. The germline gives CDR1 LGHNA, CDR2 YSLEER. Trimming pared 0 bases from V and 7 bases from J, leaving 9 bases between. The CDR3 sequence: CASSQDRAYGELFF. The DNA for the CDR3 is TGCGCCAGCAGCCAAGACAGGGCGTACGGGGAGCTGTTTTTT.

The CDR3 coding sequence is TGCGCCAGCAGCCAAATGGTAGTCGGCGGCTACACCTTC. This sequence encodes CASSQMVVGGYTF. The chain uses TRBV4-1 and TRBJ1-2; D not certain. V lost 2 bases to trimming and J lost 8 bases, with 12 bases between them. From germline, CDR1 is MGHRA and CDR2 YSYEKL. The CDR3 has 13 amino acids.

This clonotype was recorded many times. The gene calls are TRBV7-2 and TRBJ2-5; D might be TRBD1 or TRBD2, each matching 5 bases. Germline V gene data show CDR1 as SGHTA and CDR2 as FQGNSA. V dropped 3 bases and J dropped 5 bases, with 10 bases sitting between them. The CDR3 has 13 residues. The CDR3 loop is CASSLGVSETQYF. In DNA, the CDR3 is TGTGCCAGCAGCTTGGGGGTTTCGGAGACCCAGTACTTC.

The V gene is TRBV12-3 or TRBV12-4, the J gene TRBJ2-4; perhaps TRBD1 as D (8 bases). The V end lost 5 bases, the J end lost 8 bases, and 16 bases lay between the germline ends. The CDR3 has 14 residues. The CDR3 region has the DNA TGTGCCAGCAGTACGAGACAGGGGAGGGACATTCAGTACTTC. As protein: CASSTRQGRDIQYF.

This sequence joins TRBV12-3 or TRBV12-4 and TRBJ2-5; 13 bases match TRBD2. The CDR3 runs 15 residues. Trimming cost V 4 bases and J 11 bases; bases outside gene matches: 10. The CDR3 DNA is TGTGCCAGCAGTTGGACTAGCGGGGGATCCAATGAGCAGTACTTC. Encoded protein: CASSWTSGGSNEQYF.

Note on this clonotype: Its ends do not fully match the called genes, so a read error is possible. The rearrangement uses TRBV27 and TRBJ2-1; no definite D call. This CDR3 is 12 amino acids long. The germline V gene encodes CDR1 MNHEY and CDR2 SMNVEV (reference sequence). CDR3 in DNA: TGTGCCAGCAGTTTGGGTTCCAATGAGCTGTTCTTC. It encodes CASSLGSNELFF.

This clonotype turned up a few times. For the CDR3, the DNA is TGTGCCAGCAGTTTGGACCCGACACTAGCCAAAAACATTCAGTACTTC. Amino acid sequence: CASSLDPTLAKNIQYF. The chain employs TRBV12-3 or TRBV12-4 and TRBJ2-4; D unclear. Between the trimmed V and J ends, which lost 3 bases and 0 bases, there was a span of 12 bases. CDR3 length: 16 amino acids.